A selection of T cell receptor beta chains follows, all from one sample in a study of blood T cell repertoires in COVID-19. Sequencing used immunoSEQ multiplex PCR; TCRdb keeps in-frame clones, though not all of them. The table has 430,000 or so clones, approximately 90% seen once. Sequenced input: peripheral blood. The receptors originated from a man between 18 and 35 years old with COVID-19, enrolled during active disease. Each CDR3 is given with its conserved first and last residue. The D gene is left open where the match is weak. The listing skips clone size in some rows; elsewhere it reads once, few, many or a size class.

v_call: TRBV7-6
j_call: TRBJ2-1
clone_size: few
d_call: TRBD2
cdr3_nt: TGTGCCAGCAGCTTAGGAACTAGCGGGAGGGCGGGTGAGCAGTTCTTC
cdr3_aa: CASSLGTSGRAGEQFF

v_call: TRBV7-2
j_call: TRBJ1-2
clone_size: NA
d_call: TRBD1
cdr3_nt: TGTGCCAGCAGCTTAACGCGACAGGGAGTCTATGGCTACACCTTC
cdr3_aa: CASSLTRQGVYGYTF

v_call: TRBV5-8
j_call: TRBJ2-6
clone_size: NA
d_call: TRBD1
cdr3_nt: TGTGCCAGCAGTCGGACAGGGCAAATCTCTGGGGCCAACGTCCTGACTTTC
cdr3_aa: CASSRTGQISGANVLTF

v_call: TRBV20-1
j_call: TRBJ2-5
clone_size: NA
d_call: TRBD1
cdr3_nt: TGCAGTGCTAGTAAGGGACAGGGGTGGTTGGAGACCCAGTACTTC
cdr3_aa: CSASKGQGWLETQYF

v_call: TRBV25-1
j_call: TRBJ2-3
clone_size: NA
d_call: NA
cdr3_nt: TGTGCCAGCAGTGATTCTCCAGGAGGAGCAGATACGCAGTATTTT
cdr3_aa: CASSDSPGGADTQYF

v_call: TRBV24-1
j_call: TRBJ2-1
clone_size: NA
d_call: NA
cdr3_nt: TGTGCCACCAATTCGGAGGGGCGGAATGAGCAGTTCTTC
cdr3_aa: CATNSEGRNEQFF

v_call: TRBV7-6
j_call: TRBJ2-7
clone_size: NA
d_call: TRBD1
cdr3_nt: TGTGCCAGCAGCCTTGAGTCGGCAGGGGGCCACGAGCAGTACTTC
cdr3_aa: CASSLESAGGHEQYF

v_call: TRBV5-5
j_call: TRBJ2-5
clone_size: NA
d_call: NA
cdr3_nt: TGTGCCAGCAGCTCCGGTTGGGGCGAGGTGGAGACCCAGTACTTC
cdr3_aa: CASSSGWGEVETQYF

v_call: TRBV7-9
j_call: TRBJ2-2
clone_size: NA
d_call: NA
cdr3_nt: TGTGCCAGCACCCAGGGAATAACCACCGGGGAGCTGTTTTTT
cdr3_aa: CASTQGITTGELFF

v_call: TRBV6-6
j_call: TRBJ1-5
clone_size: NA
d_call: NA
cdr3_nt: TGTGCCAGCAGACCGGCGGGGACCTGGTCCCAGCATTTT
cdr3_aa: CASRPAGTWSQHF

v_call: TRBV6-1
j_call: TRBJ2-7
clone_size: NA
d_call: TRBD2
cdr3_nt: TGTGCCAGCAGTGAAGACCAGCGGGGGCTAACCTACGAGCAGTACTTC
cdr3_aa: CASSEDQRGLTYEQYF

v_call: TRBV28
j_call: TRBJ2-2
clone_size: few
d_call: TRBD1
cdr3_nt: TGTGCCAGCAGCCGGACAGGGATCACCGGGGAGCTGTTTTTT
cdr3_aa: CASSRTGITGELFF

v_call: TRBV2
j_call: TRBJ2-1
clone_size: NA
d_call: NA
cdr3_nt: TGTGCCAGCACCGCGGCGGCCTACAATGAGCAGTTCTTC
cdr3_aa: CASTAAAYNEQFF

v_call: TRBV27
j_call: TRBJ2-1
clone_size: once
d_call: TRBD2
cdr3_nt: TGTGCCAGCAGTCCCCGGACTAGCGGGGGGTACAATGAGCAGTTCTTC
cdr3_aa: CASSPRTSGGYNEQFF

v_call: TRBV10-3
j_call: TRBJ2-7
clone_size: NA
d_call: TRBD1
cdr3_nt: TGTGCCATCAGTGGAACAGGGGGTTCCTACGAGCAGTACTTC
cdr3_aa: CAISGTGGSYEQYF

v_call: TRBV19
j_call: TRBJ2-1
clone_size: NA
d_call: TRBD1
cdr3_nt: TGTGCCAGTAGTAGGGGGACAGGGTCAACTCACAATGAGCAGTTCTTC
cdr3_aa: CASSRGTGSTHNEQFF

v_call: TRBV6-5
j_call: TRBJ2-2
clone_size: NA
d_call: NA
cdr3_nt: TGTGCCAGCCAACAGTACAGGGAAACCGGGGAGCTGTTTTTT
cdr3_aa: CASQQYRETGELFF

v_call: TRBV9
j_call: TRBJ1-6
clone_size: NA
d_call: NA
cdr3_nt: TGTGCCAGCAGCGTAGAGGTAGGGGTAGATTCACCCCTCCACTTT
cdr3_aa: CASSVEVGVDSPLHF

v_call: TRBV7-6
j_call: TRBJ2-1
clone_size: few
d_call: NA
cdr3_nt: TGTGCCAGCAGCCAGTCCCAGGGGAGGGAGAAGTTCTTC
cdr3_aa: CASSQSQGREKFF

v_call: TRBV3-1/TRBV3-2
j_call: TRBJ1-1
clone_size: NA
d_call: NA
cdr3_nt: TGTGCCAGCAGCCAAGACTGGGGCAGGGCCGTCACTGAAGCTTTCTTT
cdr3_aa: CASSQDWGRAVTEAFF

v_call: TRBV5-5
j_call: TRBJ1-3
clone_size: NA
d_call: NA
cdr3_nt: TGTGCCAGCAGCTCGAGACAGGTTGGAAACACCATATATTTT
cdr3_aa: CASSSRQVGNTIYF

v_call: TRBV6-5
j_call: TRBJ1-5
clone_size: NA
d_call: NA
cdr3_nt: TGTGCCAGCAGTTCCGCCGGGACATATTATCAGCCCCAGCATTTT
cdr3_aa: CASSSAGTYYQPQHF

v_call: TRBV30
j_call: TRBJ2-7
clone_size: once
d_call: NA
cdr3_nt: TGTGCCTGGAACGAGGGTGTCTACGAGCAGTACTTC
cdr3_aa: CAWNEGVYEQYF

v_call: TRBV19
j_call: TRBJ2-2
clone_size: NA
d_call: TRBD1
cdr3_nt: TGTGCCAGTAGTCACCTAGGCCCGGGACAGGGCTACACCGGGGAGCTGTTTTTT
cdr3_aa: CASSHLGPGQGYTGELFF

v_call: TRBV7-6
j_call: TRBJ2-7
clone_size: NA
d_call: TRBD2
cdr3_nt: TGTGCCAGCAGGGTTCGACAGTCCGATGCGGGAGGGTCCTACGAGCAGTACTTC
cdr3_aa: CASRVRQSDAGGSYEQYF

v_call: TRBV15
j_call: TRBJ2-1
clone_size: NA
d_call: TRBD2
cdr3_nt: TGTGCCACCAGCAGTATTAGCGGGTCATCCTACAATGAGCAGTTCTTC
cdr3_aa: CATSSISGSSYNEQFF

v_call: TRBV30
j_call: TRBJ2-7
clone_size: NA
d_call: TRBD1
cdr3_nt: TGTGCCTGGAGCGCCGTCGGGACAGGTAGCGAGCAGTACTTC
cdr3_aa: CAWSAVGTGSEQYF

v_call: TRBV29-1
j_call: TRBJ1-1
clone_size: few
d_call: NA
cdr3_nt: TGCAGCGTTGACACCGGGAGGCCTGGTGAAGCTTTCTTT
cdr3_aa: CSVDTGRPGEAFF

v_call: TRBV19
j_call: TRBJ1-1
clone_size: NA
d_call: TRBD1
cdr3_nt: TGTGCCAGTAGTATCCAGGGGGGACACACTGAAGCTTTCTTT
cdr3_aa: CASSIQGGHTEAFF

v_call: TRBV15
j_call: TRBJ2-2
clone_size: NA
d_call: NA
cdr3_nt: TGTGCCACCGGGGAGTGGGGTACCGGGGAGCTGTTTTTT
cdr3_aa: CATGEWGTGELFF

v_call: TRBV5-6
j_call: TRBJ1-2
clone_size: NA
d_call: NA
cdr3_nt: TGTGCCAGCAGCTTGGGGTCAGGGGTCCCCAGCTATGGCTACACCTTC
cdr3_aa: CASSLGSGVPSYGYTF

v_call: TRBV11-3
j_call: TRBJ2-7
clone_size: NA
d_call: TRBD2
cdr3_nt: TGTGCCAGCAGCTTAGCGGGGGGGCGAGACGAGCAGTACTTC
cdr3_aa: CASSLAGGRDEQYF